Listed below are T cell receptor beta chains from one sample, sequenced in a study of blood T cell repertoires in COVID-19. Sequencing was performed with immunoSEQ multiplex PCR; in TCRdb, only in-frame clones are kept and a portion is missing. The sample yields over 300,000 clones, about 82% seen once. Input material: peripheral blood. These receptors all stem from a woman in her forties or fifties with acute or convalescent COVID-19. CDR3s include the opening cysteine and the closing phenylalanine or tryptophan. D genes are given only for firm matches. Not every row has a clone size; where given, it reads once, few, many or a size class.

size: .; D: TRBD2; V: TRBV6-4; J: TRBJ2-3; CDR3: CASSFQTGTSGRRTDTQYF; DNA: TGTGCCAGCAGTTTTCAAACCGGGACTAGCGGGAGACGCACAGATACGCAGTATTTT
size: .; D: .; V: TRBV7-2; J: TRBJ2-5; CDR3: CASSLAPVTRETQYF; DNA: TGTGCCAGCAGCTTAGCGCCGGTCACCCGGGAGACCCAGTACTTC
size: .; D: .; V: TRBV20-1; J: TRBJ2-3; CDR3: CSASPAEAFVDTQYF; DNA: TGCAGTGCTAGTCCAGCCGAAGCGTTCGTGGATACGCAGTATTTT
size: .; D: TRBD1; V: TRBV30; J: TRBJ2-2; CDR3: CAWRPRGRGTGELFF; DNA: TGTGCCTGGAGACCCAGGGGGCGAGGCACCGGGGAGCTGTTTTTT
size: .; D: TRBD2; V: TRBV10-2; J: TRBJ2-5; CDR3: CASRTGGLAGGPGETQYF; DNA: TGCGCCAGCAGGACCGGCGGACTAGCGGGAGGGCCGGGAGAGACCCAGTACTTC
size: .; D: .; V: TRBV19; J: TRBJ1-5; CDR3: CASSPRGGINQPQHF; DNA: TGTGCCAGTAGTCCTAGGGGAGGTATCAATCAGCCCCAGCATTTT
size: .; D: TRBD1; V: TRBV24-1; J: TRBJ2-1; CDR3: CATSDPSRQGARNEQFF; DNA: TGTGCCACCAGTGATCCCTCCCGACAGGGGGCGAGGAATGAGCAGTTCTTC
size: .; D: TRBD2; V: TRBV6-2/TRBV6-3; J: TRBJ2-7; CDR3: CASSYRRTSGSSGEQYF; DNA: TGTGCCAGCAGTTATAGAAGGACTAGCGGGAGTTCGGGCGAGCAGTACTTC
size: .; D: .; V: TRBV9; J: TRBJ1-4; CDR3: CASCPWGDSNEKLFF; DNA: TGTGCCAGCTGCCCCTGGGGGGACTCTAATGAAAAACTGTTTTTT
size: .; D: .; V: TRBV28; J: TRBJ1-1; CDR3: CASSLLSQVMNTEAFF; DNA: TGTGCCAGCAGCCTCCTAAGTCAGGTGATGAACACTGAAGCTTTCTTT
size: .; D: .; V: TRBV11-2; J: TRBJ2-5; CDR3: CASSLREYQETQYF; DNA: TGTGCCAGCAGCTTACGGGAGTACCAAGAGACCCAGTACTTC
size: .; D: TRBD2; V: TRBV2; J: TRBJ2-1; CDR3: CASRNSGSGIYNEQFF; DNA: TGTGCCAGCAGGAACTCGGGAAGCGGGATCTACAATGAGCAGTTCTTC
size: .; D: .; V: TRBV2; J: TRBJ2-2; CDR3: CASSPHLASNTGELFF; DNA: TGTGCCAGCAGTCCGCACCTAGCGAGTAACACCGGGGAGCTGTTTTTT
size: .; D: .; V: TRBV19; J: TRBJ2-5; CDR3: CASSTLRGETQYF; DNA: TGTGCCAGTAGTACCCTACGGGGAGAGACCCAGTACTTC
size: .; D: TRBD1; V: TRBV4-1; J: TRBJ2-7; CDR3: CASSQFDRGDEQYF; DNA: TGCGCCAGCAGCCAATTTGACAGGGGAGACGAGCAGTACTTC
size: few; D: TRBD2; V: TRBV6-5; J: TRBJ2-1; CDR3: CASRLAGAINEQFF; DNA: TGTGCCAGCAGATTAGCGGGAGCCATCAATGAGCAGTTCTTC
size: few; D: .; V: TRBV7-3; J: TRBJ2-1; CDR3: CASSSRILNEQFF; DNA: TGTGCCAGCAGCTCCAGGATTCTCAATGAGCAGTTCTTC
size: .; D: .; V: TRBV7-9; J: TRBJ2-7; CDR3: CASSSQGLPKYEQYF; DNA: TGTGCCAGCAGCTCCCAGGGACTGCCGAAATACGAGCAGTACTTC
size: few; D: .; V: TRBV24-1; J: TRBJ2-2; CDR3: CATGMRTGELFF; DNA: TGTGCCACCGGTATGCGCACCGGGGAGCTGTTTTTT
size: .; D: .; V: TRBV19; J: TRBJ2-5; CDR3: CASSTHSLETQYF; DNA: TGTGCCAGTAGTACACATTCTCTGGAGACCCAGTACTTC
size: .; D: .; V: TRBV3-1/TRBV3-2; J: TRBJ2-5; CDR3: CASSPSWGGETQYF; DNA: TGTGCCAGCAGCCCCTCCTGGGGCGGAGAGACCCAGTACTTC
size: .; D: .; V: TRBV19; J: TRBJ1-5; CDR3: CASTGRAQPQHF; DNA: TGTGCCAGTACAGGGAGGGCTCAGCCCCAGCATTTT
size: .; D: .; V: TRBV11-3; J: TRBJ2-3; CDR3: CASSFGSGGTDTQYF; DNA: TGTGCCAGCAGCTTTGGGAGCGGTGGCACAGATACGCAGTATTTT
size: .; D: TRBD1; V: TRBV4-3; J: TRBJ1-2; CDR3: CASSPGTGPWYGYTF; DNA: TGCGCCAGCAGCCCGGGGACAGGCCCTTGGTATGGCTACACCTTC
size: .; D: TRBD2; V: TRBV6-4; J: TRBJ2-3; CDR3: CASSDSGAGGTTDTQYF; DNA: TGTGCCAGCAGTGACTCGGGGGCGGGAGGTACCACAGATACGCAGTATTTT
size: .; D: .; V: TRBV7-2; J: TRBJ2-5; CDR3: CASSLAAAGRETQYF; DNA: TGTGCCAGCAGCTTAGCTGCCGCGGGGAGGGAGACCCAGTACTTC
size: .; D: .; V: TRBV20-1; J: TRBJ2-7; CDR3: CSADKGEQYF; DNA: TGCAGTGCCGACAAGGGGGAGCAGTACTTC
size: .; D: TRBD1; V: TRBV28; J: TRBJ2-7; CDR3: CASRTNHRDRSSYEQYF; DNA: TGTGCCAGCAGGACCAATCACAGGGACAGGTCTTCCTACGAGCAGTACTTC
size: .; D: .; V: TRBV4-1; J: TRBJ2-7; CDR3: CASSQVLGLNPYEQYF; DNA: TGCGCCAGCAGCCAAGTCTTGGGACTCAATCCCTACGAGCAGTACTTC
size: .; D: TRBD2; V: TRBV5-1; J: TRBJ2-2; CDR3: CASSFGLAGTGELFF; DNA: TGCGCCAGCAGCTTCGGACTAGCGGGGACCGGGGAGCTGTTTTTT
size: .; D: TRBD1; V: TRBV6-5; J: TRBJ2-5; CDR3: CASSSAFDRGETQYF; DNA: TGTGCCAGCAGTTCCGCCTTCGACAGGGGGGAGACCCAGTACTTC